This TCR beta chain was sequenced in a study of blood T cell repertoires in COVID-19. About the research overall: Material from acute and convalescent COVID-19 was sourced from the United States, Italy and Spain.

The data were produced by immunoSEQ multiplex PCR, yet TCRdb's version contains in-frame clones alone and is incomplete. The sample contains some 270,000 clones, roughly 84% of which appear only once. Sequenced material: PBMCs or T cells enriched from blood (not recorded which). The receptor comes from a man aged 45-60 years who had recovered from COVID-19.

For the CDR3, the DNA is TGTGCCAGCAGCCAGGGGGGCCTCGGTTCGGGCGAGCAGTACTTC. Translating it yields CASSQGGLGSGEQYF. The rearrangement joins TRBV6-5 to TRBJ2-7; D possibly corresponds to TRBD1 (7 bases). Deletions cut 6 bases from V and 6 bases from J, with 21 bases between. The CDR3 is 15 amino acids. Germline lookup yields CDR1 MNHEY and CDR2 SVGAGI.